These 27 T cell receptor beta chains originate from one sample sequenced in a study of CD8+CD57+ T cells in acquired aplastic anemia. Profiling that covered TCR beta VDJ and CDR3 relied on genomic DNA as its template. TCRdb re-called the reads through MiXCR, storing one row per CDR3 protein. The table records approximately 160,000 distinct CDR3 sequences, roughly 45% of them present only once. CD8+CD57+ cell expansion had been shown by flow cytometry in patients chosen for sequencing. What was sequenced was sorted CD4+, CD8+, or CD8+CD57+ T cells (not recorded which) from PBMCs. The receptors shown here come from a human donor with aplastic anemia.

This clonotype was counted at least ten times. V and J are TRBV28 and TRBJ1-5, with a tentative D call TRBD1 (6 bases). Germline CDR1 reads MDHEN; CDR2 reads SYDVKM. The CDR3 covers 16 residues. V was cut by 4 bases and J by 1 base, with 14 bases left in between. DNA for the CDR3: TGTGCCAGCAGTTCGTACAGGGCGGCAAGCAATCAGCCCCAGCATTTT. Protein sequence: CASSSYRAASNQPQHF.

CDR3 nucleotides: TGTGCCATCACTAGCGGGAGTCTCTACGAGCAGTACTTC. Translation gives CAITSGSLYEQYF. This sequence joins TRBV2 and TRBJ2-7; 11 bases fit TRBD2. Trimming took 10 bases from V and 3 from J; bases not matched to a gene: 5. Germline lookup yields CDR1 SNHLY and CDR2 FYNNEI. This CDR3 region has 13 residues.

This clonotype has only one observation. The CDR3: CASREAGQAYEQYF. CDR3 coding DNA: TGTGCCAGTAGAGAAGCGGGACAAGCCTACGAGCAGTACTTC. The chain couples TRBV19 to TRBJ2-7, with D maybe TRBD2 (7 bases). Germline V gene lookup returns CDR1 LNHDA and CDR2 SQIVND (reference sequence). This CDR3 has 14 residues. The germline V and J ends were trimmed by 6 bases and 2 bases, with 14 bases remaining between them. Supplemented by reference TRBV19 and TRBJ2-7, the full variable domain reads DGGITQSPKYLFRKEGQNVTLSCEQNLNHDAMYWYRQDPGQGLRLIYYSQIVNDFQKGDIAEGYSVSREKKESFPLTVTSAQKNPTAFYLCASREAGQAYEQYFGPGTRLTVT.

The V gene is TRBV6-2 or TRBV6-3, the J gene TRBJ2-6; TRBD1 is a possible D gene (5 bases). The V end lost 0 bases, the J end lost 0 bases, and 9 bases lay between the germline ends. The germline CDR1 and CDR2 sequences are MNHEY and SVGEGT. The CDR3 consists of 17 residues. CDR3 bases: TGTGCCAGCAGTTACTCGATAGGGGCCTCTGGGGCCAACGTCCTGACTTTC. It codes for CASSYSIGASGANVLTF.

The gene calls are TRBV6-4 and TRBJ2-1; tentative D call: TRBD1 (6 bases). Germline loops: CDR1 MRHNA, CDR2 SNTAGT. The CDR3 length is 13 residues. V gave up 5 bases and J gave up 4 bases, with 9 bases separating them. CDR3 sequence: CASSRTEYNEQFF. For the CDR3, the DNA is TGTGCCAGCAGTCGGACAGAATACAATGAGCAGTTCTTC.

This clonotype was counted a few times. V gene TRBV7-2 combines with J gene TRBJ1-5; D is ambiguous. V gave up 5 bases and J gave up 2 bases, with 10 bases separating them. The germline V gene has CDR1 SGHTA and CDR2 FQGNSA. CDR3 length: 14 residues. The CDR3 nucleotides are TGTGCCAGCAGCCAAAATCTGGGCAATCAGCCCCAGCATTTT. This gives the protein CASSQNLGNQPQHF.

This clonotype was observed many times. This sequence joins TRBV5-5 and TRBJ1-2; 7 bases align to TRBD1. Germline lookup yields CDR1 SGHKS and CDR2 YYEKEE (reference sequence). V gave up 0 bases and J gave up 0 bases; unmatched junction bases: 5. The CDR3 has 16 amino acids. CDR3 loop: CASSLDGTATNYGYTF. The CDR3 DNA follows: TGTGCCAGCAGCTTGGATGGGACAGCAACTAACTATGGCTACACCTTC.

Turning to this clonotype: Compared with germline, one end of the junction differs, possibly owing to a read error. The rearrangement links TRBV7-2 to TRBJ1-4; D is ambiguous. The germline CDR1 and CDR2 sequences are SGHTA and FQGNSA. This CDR3 region has 13 residues. Here the CDR3 DNA reads TGTGCCTGCAGCTTAGAGGCTAATGGAAAACTGTTTTTT. Protein sequence: CACSLEANGKLFF.

This clonotype was counted many times. The rearrangement joins TRBV5-1 to TRBJ1-5; unclear D gene. The germline gives CDR1 SGHRS, CDR2 YFSETQ. Trimming took off 2 bases at V and 6 bases at J, with 21 bases between the two ends. CDR3 length: 17 amino acids. The CDR3, as DNA: TGCGCCAGCAGCTTAATGGGATGGACCAAGAGAAGTCAGCCCCAGCATTTT. This translates into CASSLMGWTKRSQPQHF.

This clonotype was seen a handful of times. A much larger clone sits a single nucleotide away, making a read error possible. V and J are TRBV7-2 and TRBJ1-1, with D possibly TRBD1 on 5 matching bases. Germline V gene sequence: CDR1 SGHTA, CDR2 FQGNSA. CDR3 length equals 14 residues. CDR3 amino acids: CASSFQGMNTGAFF. CDR3 in DNA: TGTGCCAGCAGCTTCCAGGGCATGAACACTGGAGCTTTCTTT.

The chain is built from TRBV4-3 and TRBJ1-4; D remains ambiguous. Germline V lookup: CDR1 LGHNA, CDR2 YSLEER. The CDR3 runs 13 residues. V lost 2 bases, J lost 3 bases, and 4 bases lay in between. The CDR3 sequence is CASSQRPNEKLFF. The CDR3, as DNA: TGCGCCAGCAGCCAACGACCTAATGAAAAACTGTTTTTT.

This clonotype was counted at least ten times. V gene TRBV7-2 combines with J gene TRBJ1-5; 7 bases align to TRBD1. CDR3 size: 16 residues. V lost 2 bases and J lost 3; bases outside the gene matches: 7. Germline V gene data show CDR1 as SGHTA and CDR2 as FQGNSA. CDR3 in DNA: TGTGCCAGCAGCTTAAGGCGGACAGGCCACAATCAGCCCCAGCATTTT. This encodes CASSLRRTGHNQPQHF.

The rearrangement uses TRBV6-1 and TRBJ2-7, with TRBD1 matching 8 bases. Germline CDR1 is MNHNS and CDR2 is SASEGT. The V segment lost 10 bases and the J segment 6 bases; nucleotides outside the gene matches: 5. This CDR3 comprises 11 residues. The CDR3 region is CATRTGTEQYF. The CDR3 DNA sequence: TGTGCCACCCGGACAGGGACCGAGCAGTACTTC.

This clonotype appeared once. J is TRBJ2-3 and V is TRBV19; D might be TRBD1 or TRBD2, each matching 5 bases. V dropped 5 bases and J dropped 6 bases, with 15 bases sitting between them. The germline gives CDR1 LNHDA, CDR2 SQIVND (reference sequence). The length of the CDR3 is 14 residues. The CDR3 loop is CASSLREPRDTQYF. In DNA, the CDR3 is TGTGCCAGTAGTCTCAGGGAGCCGAGGGATACGCAGTATTTT.

The chain carries TRBV29-1 and TRBJ1-1; D remains unclear. The CDR3 sequence is 13 residues long. Germline CDR1 and CDR2: SQVTM and ANQGSEA. The V gene lost 2 bases and the J gene lost 1 base, with 8 bases spanning the gap. The CDR3: CSVESPGNTEAFF. In DNA, the CDR3 is TGCAGCGTTGAATCCCCGGGGAACACTGAAGCTTTCTTT.

This clonotype was detected ten times or more. The chain carries TRBV10-3 and TRBJ2-1; D not resolved. V lost 10 bases and J 5 bases, leaving 12 bases between the germline ends. In germline, CDR1 is ENHRY, CDR2 SYGVKD. This CDR3 comprises 12 residues. The CDR3: CATRAPDNEQFF. The CDR3 nucleotides read TGTGCCACACGGGCCCCGGACAATGAGCAGTTCTTC.

The J gene is TRBJ2-3, the V gene TRBV19; TRBD2 agrees at 9 bases. CDR3 length: 15 amino acids. Germline lookup yields CDR1 LNHDA and CDR2 SQIVND (reference sequence). The V segment lost 4 bases and the J segment 5 bases; nucleotides outside the gene matches: 7. The CDR3 sequence is CASSTSGDDEDTQYF. Here the CDR3 DNA reads TGTGCCAGTAGTACTAGCGGGGACGATGAAGATACGCAGTATTTT.

The chain has TRBV18 and TRBJ2-1; 9 bases fit TRBD2. This CDR3 spans 16 amino acids. The V gene end was trimmed by 0 bases and the J gene end by 7 bases; junction bases not matched to a gene: 7. Germline CDR1 reads KGHSH; CDR2 reads LQKENI. The CDR3 DNA is TGTGCCAGCTCACCACCTAGCGGGAGTTCACCTAATGAGCAGTTCTTC. Its protein product is CASSPPSGSSPNEQFF.

J is TRBJ2-5 and V is TRBV20-1; 13 bases line up with TRBD2. CDR1 and CDR2 from the germline V gene are DFQATT and SNEGSKA (reference sequence). V shed 5 bases, J shed 5 bases, and the junction held 8 bases outside the gene matches. The CDR3 sequence is 15 residues long. CDR3 amino acids: CSAPPGTSGAETQYF. CDR3 sequence (DNA): TGCAGTGCTCCGCCCGGGACTAGCGGGGCCGAGACCCAGTACTTC.

The V and J genes are TRBV5-1 and TRBJ2-1, with no clear D. V lost 1 base and J lost 3, with 8 bases in between. The CDR3 contains 14 residues. Per germline, CDR1 SGHRS and CDR2 YFSETQ. This CDR3 reads CASSLTLDYNEQFF. The CDR3 DNA is TGCGCCAGCAGCTTGACCCTCGACTACAATGAGCAGTTCTTC.

The rearrangement links TRBV5-8 to TRBJ1-2, with unresolved D. Per germline, CDR1 SGHTS and CDR2 YDEGEE. Trimming took 1 base from V and 7 from J, leaving 2 bases between them. The CDR3 spans 10 residues. The CDR3 region has the DNA TGTGCCAGCAGCTTGCTTGGCTACACCTTC. Its protein product is CASSLLGYTF.

This clonotype came up a few times. The chain has TRBV25-1 and TRBJ2-3; D may be TRBD1 (6 bases). Germline loops: CDR1 MGHDK, CDR2 SYGVNS. The CDR3 loop spans 17 amino acids. The V end was cut by 2 bases, the J end by 6 bases, with 21 bases between. This CDR3 is CASSERRGGREADTQYF. CDR3 nucleotides: TGTGCCAGCAGTGAACGCCGAGGGGGTAGGGAAGCGGATACGCAGTATTTT.

This clonotype was recorded many times. This rearrangement joins TRBV20-1 to TRBJ1-2; 7 bases match TRBD1. Germline-derived CDR1 and CDR2 are DFQATT and SNEGSKA (reference sequence). J was trimmed by 6 bases and V by 6 bases; bases with no gene match: 7. This CDR3 has 12 residues. CDR3 in amino acids: CSAMTGTDGYTF. As DNA, the CDR3 is TGCAGTGCGATGACAGGGACAGATGGCTACACCTTC.

Many counts were recorded for this clonotype. The junction differs from germline at one of its ends, possibly a read error. The rearrangement uses TRBV7-2 and TRBJ1-5, with D hard to call. The CDR3 sequence is 12 residues long. Germline CDR1 reads SGHTA; CDR2 reads FQGNSA. The CDR3 DNA follows: TGTGCCAGCAGCTTCTGGGGTCAGGCCCAGCATTTT. Its protein product is CASSFWGQAQHF.

This clonotype was picked up many times. The chain is built from TRBV20-1 and TRBJ2-7, with 10 bases that match TRBD1. CDR1 DFQATT and CDR2 SNEGSKA come from the germline V gene (reference sequence). V lost 4 bases, J lost 6 bases, and 9 bases stayed unmatched. The CDR3 is made up of 14 amino acids. CDR3 coding DNA: TGCAGTGCTATTCCGGGACAGGGGTGGGGCGAGCAGTACTTC. It specifies CSAIPGQGWGEQYF.

This clonotype appeared many times. This chain joins TRBV5-1 and TRBJ2-5, with 15 bases identical to TRBD2. Germline lookup yields CDR1 SGHRS and CDR2 YFSETQ. The CDR3 consists of 16 residues. Germline trimming cut 4 bases from V and 5 bases from J; bases unmatched to any gene: 6. The CDR3 DNA reads TGCGCCAGCAGCGGGGGACTAGCGGGAGGTCGGGAGACCCAGTACTTC. Its protein is CASSGGLAGGRETQYF.

This clonotype has ten or more counts. The rearrangement links TRBV19 to TRBJ1-1; weak D call: TRBD1 (5 bases). V was pared by 8 bases and J by 1 base, with 11 bases between. CDR1 is LNHDA and CDR2 is SQIVND in the germline V gene (reference sequence). This CDR3 has 13 amino acids. CDR3 in DNA: TGTGCCAGTGCCGACAGATCGAACACTGAAGCTTTCTTT. Encoded protein: CASADRSNTEAFF.